This T cell receptor (beta chain) was found in a study of blood T cell repertoires in COVID-19. Overall study context: Donors in the United States, Italy and Spain gave samples during acute or convalescent COVID-19. In each case, the material was cDNA or gDNA derived from T cells, B-cell-depleted T cells, or PBMCs.

CDR1 is LNHDA and CDR2 is SQIVND in the germline V gene (reference sequence). CDR3 size: 17 residues. V lost 6 bases to trimming and J lost 0 bases, with 18 bases between them. As handled by the study authors: Using reference gene primer amplification, nucleated cell counts were estimated. Assay: immunoSEQ multiplex PCR; the TCRdb copy retains only in-frame clones and omits some. From that table come the V and J calls and clone size; the DNA was used to work out D and trimming. The sample has 40,000 or so clones, approximately 88% seen once. The sequence derives from a human donor in a cohort sampled during active COVID-19. Sequencing was carried out using peripheral blood. V is TRBV19 and J is TRBJ1-3; perhaps TRBD1 as D (6 bases). The CDR3 coding sequence is TGTGCCAGTAGCATGACCGACCGGGGGGCCTCTGGAAACACCATATATTTT. This gives the protein CASSMTDRGASGNTIYF. The full variable domain, completed using reference TRBV19 and TRBJ1-3, is DGGITQSPKYLFRKEGQNVTLSCEQNLNHDAMYWYRQDPGQGLRLIYYSQIVNDFQKGDIAEGYSVSREKKESFPLTVTSAQKNPTAFYLCASSMTDRGASGNTIYFGEGSWLTVV.